Each of the 20 T cell receptor beta chains below was sequenced from the same sample in a study of shared clonotypes between healthy human individuals. CD8 cells classed as naive were CD45RO-negative and positively selected for CCR7, excluding terminally differentiated effector memory CD45RA+ cells. TCRdb's table, derived via immunoSEQ multiplex PCR, lists solely in-frame clones and lacks some. The top ten clones hold more than 1.5% of a sample with around 2,000,000 clones, just over 90% of them seen once. The sample was naive CD8+ T cells from PBMCs. These receptors all come from a man aged 18 to 30 in good health. Some clones in this sample may be carry-over from other donors' samples.

About this clone: Other DNA sequences in the same sample also yield this CDR3. The rearrangement uses TRBV6-5 and TRBJ2-5; 7 nucleotides align to TRBD1. V shed 5 bases and J 5 bases; nucleotides not matched to a gene: 2. This CDR3 contains 12 residues. Germline assignment: CDR1 MNHEY and CDR2 SVGAGI. The CDR3 sequence is CASSNRGETQYF. DNA for the CDR3: TGTGCCAGCAGTAACAGGGGTGAGACCCAGTACTTC.

The chain carries TRBV14 and TRBJ2-1; 8 nucleotides match TRBD1. CDR1 is SGHDN, CDR2 FVKESK, per germline. The V segment lost 4 bases and the J segment 4 bases; nucleotides outside the gene matches: 12. The CDR3 spans 17 residues. CDR3 sequence (DNA): TGTGCCAGCAGCCCCTATGGACAGGGCCTCCTATACAATGAGCAGTTCTTC. The encoded protein is CASSPYGQGLLYNEQFF.

This chain connects TRBV5-1 to TRBJ2-7; either TRBD1 or TRBD2 may fit D (5 bases each). The germline CDR1 and CDR2 sequences are SGHRS and YFSETQ. Trimming took off 3 bases at V and 4 bases at J, with 23 bases between the two ends. CDR3 length: 17 residues. In nucleotides, the CDR3 is TGCGCCAGCAGCTGGCCCCATGACCGGGGACCACCGTACGAGCAGTACTTC. Translation gives CASSWPHDRGPPYEQYF.

The V gene is TRBV29-1, the J gene TRBJ2-1; 8 nucleotides match TRBD2. This CDR3 comprises 15 residues. J gave up 1 base and V 3 bases, and 5 bases lay outside the gene matches. Germline V gene lookup returns CDR1 SQVTM and CDR2 ANQGSEA. This CDR3 reads CSVEGGRRSYNEQFF. The CDR3 DNA reads as TGCAGCGTTGAGGGCGGGAGGAGGTCCTACAATGAGCAGTTCTTC.

The rearrangement uses TRBV7-9 and TRBJ1-2; D is possibly TRBD1 (5 bases). The CDR3 runs to 16 residues. Trimming cost V 3 bases and J 4 bases, with 18 bases left between them. CDR1 is SEHNR and CDR2 is FQNEAQ in the germline V gene (reference sequence). CDR3 region: CASSLDNGPQSYGYTF. In nucleotides, the CDR3 is TGTGCCAGCAGCTTGGACAACGGGCCTCAGAGCTATGGCTACACCTTC.

Only one count was recorded for this clone. J is TRBJ1-2 and V is TRBV28, with no clear D. The CDR3 is made up of 11 amino acids. In germline, CDR1 is MDHEN, CDR2 SYDVKM. Trimming shortened V by 6 bases and J by 9 bases, and 11 bases separated the two germline ends. The CDR3 sequence is CASRSGESYTF. The CDR3 nucleotides are TGTGCCAGCAGATCCGGGGAGAGCTACACCTTC.

The V and J genes are TRBV28 and TRBJ1-5; TRBD1 agrees at 7 bases. The J segment lost 2 bases and the V segment lost 5 bases, leaving 3 bases of the junction unmatched. CDR1 and CDR2 from the germline V gene are MDHEN and SYDVKM. The CDR3 is 14 residues long. The CDR3 DNA follows: TGTGCCAGCAGTCGACAGGGAGGCAATCAGCCCCAGCATTTT. Protein product: CASSRQGGNQPQHF.

The rearrangement uses TRBV7-8 and TRBJ2-7, with 9 positions matching TRBD2. The CDR3 runs to 16 residues. The ends lost 5 bases at V and 5 bases at J; junction bases unmatched: 13. Per the germline V gene, CDR1 is SGHVS and CDR2 is FQNEAQ. CDR3 nucleotide sequence: TGTGCCAGCAGCCCCCGGGGCATAGCGGGAGATAACGAGCAGTACTTC. As protein: CASSPRGIAGDNEQYF.

The rearrangement links TRBV19 to TRBJ1-1; the D gene is possibly TRBD1 (6 bases). V lost 6 bases and J 1 base, leaving 18 bases between the germline ends. Germline CDR1 and CDR2: LNHDA and SQIVND (reference sequence). This CDR3 is 16 amino acids long. In DNA form, the CDR3 reads TGTGCCAGTAGAAATCGGAAAGGGGGGACGAACACTGAAGCTTTCTTT. Translated, it gives CASRNRKGGTNTEAFF.

The chain has TRBV10-1 and TRBJ2-4, with D possibly TRBD2 on 6 matching bases. Germline loops: CDR1 WNHNN, CDR2 SYGVQD (reference sequence). This CDR3 has 18 residues. V lost 5 bases to trimming and J lost 8 bases, with 28 bases between them. DNA for the CDR3: TGCGCCAGCAGTCCAACTTTTTCGGGGGAGGCCGCCCAGGACATTCAGTACTTC. Protein: CASSPTFSGEAAQDIQYF.

The chain carries TRBV4-1 and TRBJ2-7; D possibly corresponds to TRBD2 (5 bases). V was clipped by 3 bases and J by 3 bases, with 15 bases between them. Germline assignment: CDR1 MGHRA and CDR2 YSYEKL. CDR3 size: 15 residues. The DNA of the CDR3 is TGCGCCAGCAGCCATGACCGACTATTTCTCTACGAGCAGTACTTC. This gives the protein CASSHDRLFLYEQYF.

The sample holds a few counts of this clone. The J gene is TRBJ2-2, the V gene TRBV2; D ambiguous. Trimming took 5 bases from V and 3 from J, leaving 4 bases between them. This CDR3 spans 12 amino acids. Germline V gene sequence: CDR1 SNHLY, CDR2 FYNNEI. The DNA of the CDR3 is TGTGCCAGCAGTTGGGACACCGGGGAGCTGTTTTTT. It specifies CASSWDTGELFF.

The chain joins TRBV4-2 to TRBJ2-3; perhaps TRBD2 as D (6 bases). The CDR3 sequence is 15 residues long. The germline gives CDR1 LGHNA, CDR2 YNFKEQ. Trimming removed 0 bases from V and 4 bases from J, with 11 bases in between. This chain's CDR3 is CASSQEGRDADTQYF. For the CDR3, the DNA is TGTGCCAGCAGCCAAGAGGGGCGGGACGCAGATACGCAGTATTTT.

This clone has just a few counts. CDR3 sequence: CASSPDRTNYGYTF. CDR3 bases: TGTGCCAGCAGTCCGGACAGGACTAACTATGGCTACACCTTC. This rearrangement joins TRBV27 to TRBJ1-2, with 7 bases identical to TRBD1. This CDR3 is built from 14 residues. V dropped 5 bases and J dropped 0; count of bases not matched to a gene: 3. The germline V gene has CDR1 MNHEY and CDR2 SMNVEV (reference sequence).

The chain couples TRBV27 to TRBJ2-7, with 10 bases aligning to TRBD2. V dropped 8 bases and J dropped 3; count of bases not matched to a gene: 4. The CDR3 is made up of 13 amino acids. The germline V gene encodes CDR1 MNHEY and CDR2 SMNVEV (reference sequence). CDR3 in DNA: TGTGCCAGCGGACTAGCGGAAGTCTACGAGCAGTACTTC. It specifies CASGLAEVYEQYF.

This clone was counted a single time. The chain combines TRBV9 with TRBJ2-7, with TRBD2 matching over 12 bases. The trim removed 3 bases at V and 2 bases at J, leaving 9 bases unmatched. Germline V CDR1 and CDR2: SGDLS, YYNGEE. The CDR3 is 17 residues long. The CDR3 here is CASSGGLAGAETYEQYF. CDR3 sequence (DNA): TGTGCCAGCAGCGGGGGACTAGCGGGCGCCGAAACCTACGAGCAGTACTTC.

The CDR3 region has the DNA TGTGCCAGCAGTTTATCCTGGGACACACTATCTAGCTCCTACGAGCAGTACTTC. Translated: CASSLSWDTLSSSYEQYF. The rearrangement joins TRBV27 to TRBJ2-5, with a tentative D call TRBD1 (6 bases). The J call may be in error: the DNA end matches TRBJ2-7 better. Germline V CDR1 and CDR2: MNHEY, SMNVEV (reference sequence). The CDR3 is 18 residues long.

The chain links TRBV5-6 to TRBJ1-2; D may be TRBD1 (5 bases). Germline CDR1 is SGHDT and CDR2 is YYEEEE. V shed 4 bases and J shed 4 bases, with 17 bases lying between them. This CDR3 is built from 15 residues. The CDR3 here is CASSLQNDRIYGYTF. In DNA form, the CDR3 reads TGTGCCAGCAGCCTACAAAACGACAGAATCTATGGCTACACCTTC.

V is TRBV7-9 and J is TRBJ2-3, with D unclear. The CDR3 loop spans 12 amino acids. Germline CDR1 and CDR2: SEHNR and FQNEAQ (reference sequence). V shed 5 bases and J shed 2 bases, with 5 bases lying between them. The CDR3 nucleotides read TGTGCCAGCAGCACGTACACAGATACGCAGTATTTT. Its protein is CASSTYTDTQYF.

This clone was recorded a few times. J is TRBJ1-1 and V is TRBV10-3, with 7 bases aligning to TRBD1. The CDR3 is made up of 15 amino acids. V lost 2 bases, J lost 0 bases, and 3 bases stayed unmatched. Looked up from germline, CDR1 is ENHRY and CDR2 is SYGVKD. As DNA, the CDR3 is TGTGCCATCAGTGAGGACAGGGATCTGAACACTGAAGCTTTCTTT. Translation: CAISEDRDLNTEAFF.